Listed below are T cell receptor beta chains from one sample, sequenced in a study of T cell repertoires in cytomegalovirus infection. Each CDR3 protein is one row after TCRdb ran MiXCR on the reads. This sample has fewer than 200,000 distinct CDR3 sequences, with 9.5% found just once. The sequencing input was PBMCs. The receptors stem from a human donor in good health (CMV status not recorded). Some clones in this sample may be carry-over from other donors' samples. Both conserved end residues are part of each CDR3. Each record gives: V gene, CDR3 length, D gene, J gene, clone size, CDR3 DNA, CDR3 protein. A D gene is named only where the DNA matches it firmly. Some rows mark clone size as missing; the rest say once, few, many or name a class of expanded clone.

>TRBV12-3/TRBV12-4|12|-|TRBJ1-3|many
TGTGCCAGCAGTTGGGGTGGAAACACCATATATTTT
CASSWGGNTIYF
>TRBV28|14|-|TRBJ1-4|many
TGTGCCAGCAGTTTAGCAGGGTTTCAAGAAAAACTGTTTTTT
CASSLAGFQEKLFF
>TRBV12-3/TRBV12-4|14|-|TRBJ2-7|-
TGTGCCAGCAGTTCTATGGGCGGCGGGTACGAGCAGTACTTC
CASSSMGGGYEQYF
>TRBV28|15|TRBD2|TRBJ2-5|many
TGTGCCAGCAGTTTATCCGGGGGGAGACAAGAGACCCAGTACTTC
CASSLSGGRQETQYF
>TRBV7-3|12|-|TRBJ1-2|-
TGTGCCAGCATCCACTCCCCCTATGGCTACACCTTC
CASIHSPYGYTF
>TRBV7-9|14|-|TRBJ2-7|many
TGTGCCAGCAGCCTTACAGGAAGCATCTACGAGCAGTACTTC
CASSLTGSIYEQYF
>TRBV7-2|15|-|TRBJ2-7|many
TGTGCCAGCAGCGTCCACAGCTTTATCTCCTACGAGCAGTACTTC
CASSVHSFISYEQYF
>TRBV12-3/TRBV12-4|15|-|TRBJ1-2|many
TGTGCCAGCAGCCCCCGGACAGAAGCTAACTATGGCTACACCTTC
CASSPRTEANYGYTF
>TRBV28|14|TRBD2|TRBJ2-3|many
TGTGCCAGCGGACGACTAGCGGGCACAGATACGCAGTATTTT
CASGRLAGTDTQYF
>TRBV28|16|TRBD1|TRBJ2-4|many
TGTGCCAGCAGACGGACAGGGACGGGAGCCAAAAACATTCAGTACTTC
CASRRTGTGAKNIQYF
>TRBV11-2|16|TRBD1|TRBJ2-2|many
TGTGCCAGCAGCTTACCCCCAGGGGGCTCGGACGGGGAGCTGTTTTTT
CASSLPPGGSDGELFF
>TRBV29-1|14|TRBD2|TRBJ2-3|-
TGCAGCGTTGATGGTGGGAGGGCCGAAGATACGCAGTATTTT
CSVDGGRAEDTQYF
>TRBV28|11|-|TRBJ2-1|many
TGTGCCAGCAGTTACTTGGGAGAGCAGTTCTTC
CASSYLGEQFF
>TRBV7-2|18|-|TRBJ1-1|many
TGTGCCAGCAGCTTAGCGGGGCAGACTGGCTTCTGGAGCACTGAAGCTTTCTTT
CASSLAGQTGFWSTEAFF
>TRBV28|14|TRBD2|TRBJ2-1|many
TGTGCCAGCAGGCCGCCCCTTAGCGGGAGGGACGAGTTCTTC
CASRPPLSGRDEFF
>TRBV15|15|-|TRBJ2-5|-
TGTGCCACCAGCAGAGATGGGAGTCCTCGGGAGACCCAGTACTTC
CATSRDGSPRETQYF
>TRBV28|16|-|TRBJ2-6|-
TGTGCCAGCAGTTTGACAGGCAACTCTGGGGCCAACGTCCTGACTTTC
CASSLTGNSGANVLTF
>TRBV4-2|16|-|TRBJ1-2|many
TGTGCCAGCAGCCAACCGGGCGGGGGGAAGAGCTATGGCTACACCTTC
CASSQPGGGKSYGYTF
>TRBV7-8|14|-|TRBJ1-1|many
TGTGCCAGCAGACAAACACGGCCGGGGACTGAAGCTTTCTTT
CASRQTRPGTEAFF
>TRBV28|16|-|TRBJ1-2|many
TGTGCCAGCAGTTTTCCAATACAGGGTTTCGACTATGGCTACACCTTC
CASSFPIQGFDYGYTF
>TRBV12-3/TRBV12-4|13|-|TRBJ2-2|-
TGTGCCAGCAGTTTAAGGTTGCACGGGGAGCTGTTTTTT
CASSLRLHGELFF
>TRBV19|16|-|TRBJ2-2|many
TGTGCCAGTAGTGTTCCGGGACCATCGAACACCGGGGAGCTGTTTTTT
CASSVPGPSNTGELFF
>TRBV4-3|14|-|TRBJ1-1|many
TGCGCCAGCAGCCAAGATCAGGGCGGGACTGAAGCTTTCTTT
CASSQDQGGTEAFF
>TRBV11-2|18|-|TRBJ1-4|many
TGTGCCAGCAGCTCCCGGACAGCCCTAATTGCAACTAATGAAAAACTGTTTTTT
CASSSRTALIATNEKLFF
>TRBV24-1|14|-|TRBJ1-2|many
TGTGCCACCAGTGATTTTCCGGGGACAAGCGGCTACACCTTC
CATSDFPGTSGYTF
>TRBV7-2|15|TRBD1|TRBJ2-4|many
TGTGCCAGCAGACGACAGGGTAGAGCCAAAAACATTCAGTACTTC
CASRRQGRAKNIQYF
>TRBV7-9|13|TRBD1|TRBJ1-5|many
TGTGCCAGCAGCAGAGGACAGGGGGTGGCACAGCATTTT
CASSRGQGVAQHF
>TRBV29-1|11|-|TRBJ2-2|few
TGCAGCGCTGAAAACACCGGGGAGCTGTTTTTT
CSAENTGELFF
>TRBV12-5|13|-|TRBJ1-1|many
TGTGCTAGTGGTTTGAGCGACGGCACTGAAGCTTTCTTT
CASGLSDGTEAFF
>TRBV7-6|15|-|TRBJ1-6|-
TGTGCCAGCAGCGAGGACAACTCCTATAATTCACCCCTCCACTTT
CASSEDNSYNSPLHF
>TRBV10-3|14|TRBD1|TRBJ2-1|few
TGTGCCATCAAGGGTAGGGGGCCGGGCAATGAGCAGTTCTTC
CAIKGRGPGNEQFF
>TRBV7-9|15|TRBD2|TRBJ2-1|few
TGTGCCAGCCGCGGGGCGGGAGGGGCCTACAATGAGCAGTTCTTC
CASRGAGGAYNEQFF
>TRBV19|15|TRBD2|TRBJ2-1|-
TGTGCCAGTAGTTTGACTAGAGGGGACTATGGTGAGCAGTTCTTC
CASSLTRGDYGEQFF
>TRBV20-1|15|-|TRBJ1-1|many
TGCAGTGCTAGAGGGTTGGGGGCAGGGGACACTGAAGCTTTCTTT
CSARGLGAGDTEAFF